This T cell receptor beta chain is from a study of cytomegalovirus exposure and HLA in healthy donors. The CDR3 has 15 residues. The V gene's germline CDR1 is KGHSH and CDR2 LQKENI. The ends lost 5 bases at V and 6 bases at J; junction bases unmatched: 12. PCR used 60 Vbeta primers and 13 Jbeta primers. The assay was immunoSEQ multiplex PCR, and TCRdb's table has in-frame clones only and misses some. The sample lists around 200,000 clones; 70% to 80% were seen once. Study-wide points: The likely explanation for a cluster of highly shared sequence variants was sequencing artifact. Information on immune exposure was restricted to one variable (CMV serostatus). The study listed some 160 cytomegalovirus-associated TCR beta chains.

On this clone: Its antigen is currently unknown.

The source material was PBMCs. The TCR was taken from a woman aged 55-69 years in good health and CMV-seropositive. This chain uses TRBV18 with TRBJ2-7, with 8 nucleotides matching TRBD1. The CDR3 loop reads CASSASAGTGSEQYF. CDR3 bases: TGTGCCAGCTCAGCGTCTGCCGGGACAGGCAGCGAGCAGTACTTC. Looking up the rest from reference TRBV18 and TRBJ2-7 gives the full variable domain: NAGVMQNPRHLVRRRGQEARLRCSPMKGHSHVYWYRQLPEEGLKFMVYLQKENIIDESGMPKERFSAEFPKEGPSILRIQQVVRGDSAAYFCASSASAGTGSEQYFGPGTRLTVT.